This T cell receptor (beta chain) was sequenced for a study of T-cell reconstitution after alpha-beta-depleted transplantation in children (dated by TCRdb to 2015 to 2016). Context from the whole study: Using TCR repertoire profiling, the study quantitatively followed how T-cell immune reconstitution unfolded in children after TCRalphabeta/CD19-depleted allogeneic hematopoietic cell transplantation.

The junction shows trimming of 4 bases on V and 7 bases on J, plus 15 bases between the germline ends. The germline V gene sets CDR1 to KGHDR and CDR2 to SFDVKD. Counted from cysteine to phenylalanine, this CDR3 has 14 amino acids. Only the CDR3 DNA stays, 42 bases, in frame from base 1. Sample treatment or condition, as interpreted from the label and publication: allogeneic hematopoietic cell transplantation with graft depleted of TCRalphabeta T cells and CD19 B cells. The transplant recipients were children given TCRalphabeta/CD19-depleted allogeneic hematopoietic cell grafts. The library relied on PCR. The sequencer listed for this sample is Illumina HiSeq 2500. To normalize quantification of the TCRbeta repertoire, the TCR libraries were built with molecular barcoding that relied on unique molecular identifiers. TCRdb cleaned the public reads at Q25 with fastp, built clones with MiXCR and kept in-frame beta chains. Each entry is one CDR3 protein sequence, shown with its most common DNA and genes. This sample lists about 200,000 distinct CDR3 sequences; about 7% were detected once. Just over 5.5% of the sample rests with the top ten.

The full study reports these points: In some patients, the high TCRbeta diversity seen at day 60 was put down to recipient T cells and intrathymic progenitors that had survived conditioning. Apparently early alphabetaT-cell count recovery about two months after transplant reportedly relied on only several hundred rapidly expanded clones derived from non-depleted graft cells. Over the following months the frequencies of hyperexpanded clones went down, and after one year T-cell counts and TCRbeta diversity were mostly credited to newly produced T cells.

This clonotype was counted a few times. It has no known antigen specificity. No base-level quality is on record; no much larger clone is a single base apart. This clonotype was sampled from a boy aged 2 to 9 with acute lymphoblastic leukemia, due to receive a stem cell transplant. The receptor chain draws on TRBV24-1 and TRBJ1-2; the D segment could be TRBD1, given 6 matching bases. Specimen: PBMCs, collected before TCRalphabeta/CD19-depleted stem cell transplant. Here is the DNA: TGTGCCACCAGTGACCGACGACAGGCGGGTGGCTACACCTTC. The encoded protein is CATSDRRQAGGYTF.